The subject of this entry is one T cell receptor beta chain. It has no known antigen specificity. The input lacks base qualities; no much larger clone sits a single base away. Each collaborating institution followed its own protocols to collect whole blood in K2EDTA tubes. Collaborator samples were shipped for TCRbeta analysis as frozen whole blood, isolated PBMCs, or DNA extracted from either sample type. The sample comes from a study of blood T cell repertoires in COVID-19 (TCRdb year 2020). For the wider study: Samples covering the acute and convalescent phases of COVID-19 were provided by collaborators in the United States, Italy and Spain. The prospective study material was composed of cDNA or gDNA derived from T cells, B-cell-depleted T cells, or PBMCs. Deeply sampled blood TCRbeta repertoires from subjects exposed to, actively infected with, or recovered from COVID-19 were included in the dataset. The repertoires were released in a freely available public database intended as a resource for research on the immune response to SARS-CoV-2. The samples were drawn from the first 160 participants of the ongoing ImmuneRACE study and from 1,200 or so subjects provided by 6 global collaborators. Sample metadata almost always included a de-identified subject ID, COVID-19 status, age in years and sex. Where available, HLA class I and class II types were obtained from metadata supplied by the sample provider rather than from assay-based typing. General conclusions and limits of the study: Clinical and demographic metadata were provided uncurated, with the amount varying by source and participant.

TCRbeta CDR3 regions were amplified from genomic DNA using the immunoSEQ Assay, a bias-controlled multiplex PCR. The authors' analysis ran thus. Nucleated cell counts per sample were estimated from amplification of reference gene primers within the assay. To quantify the absolute abundance of each unique TCRbeta CDR3 rearrangement, sequence reads were collapsed and filtered. Productive Simpson clonality was computed per sample as the square root of Simpson's diversity index over productive rearrangements. In its TCRdb copy, this immuneACCESS table keeps in-frame sequences only and misses some clones. Where compared with another copy, unresolved V genes explain less than half of these, and the others have no known cause. The DNA was the basis for D and trimming; V, J and clone size are from that table. This sample lists roughly 77,000 clones; about 90% were detected once. The ten largest make up approximately 6.8% of the sample.

The sequenced sample consisted of peripheral blood. The source is a woman older than 75 with active COVID-19.

For the CDR3, the sequence is CASSLSSGTQYF. The DNA is TGTGCCAGCAGCCTCTCCTCGGGGACCCAGTACTTC. The sequence joins TRBV6-5 to TRBJ2-5; no D segment can be confidently identified. The V end loses 6 bases and the J end loses 7 bases, and a stretch of 12 bases separates them. Reading from cysteine to phenylalanine, the CDR3 counts 12 amino acids. Just CDR3 DNA is preserved here, 36 bases in frame from base 1. The germline V gene encodes CDR1 MNHEY and CDR2 SVGAGI.